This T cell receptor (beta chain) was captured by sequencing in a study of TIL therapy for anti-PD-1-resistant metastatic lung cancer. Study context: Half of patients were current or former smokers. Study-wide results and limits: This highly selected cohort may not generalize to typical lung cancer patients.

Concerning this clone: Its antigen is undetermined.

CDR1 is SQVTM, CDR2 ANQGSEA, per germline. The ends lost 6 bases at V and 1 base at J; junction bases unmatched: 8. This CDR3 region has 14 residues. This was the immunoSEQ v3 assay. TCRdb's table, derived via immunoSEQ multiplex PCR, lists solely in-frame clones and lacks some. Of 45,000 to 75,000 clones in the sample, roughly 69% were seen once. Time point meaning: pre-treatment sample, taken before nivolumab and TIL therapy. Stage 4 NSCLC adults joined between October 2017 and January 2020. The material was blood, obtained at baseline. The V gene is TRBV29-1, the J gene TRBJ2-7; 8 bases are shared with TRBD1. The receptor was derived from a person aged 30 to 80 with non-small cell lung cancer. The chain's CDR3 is CSVWGTGVSYEQYF. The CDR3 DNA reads TGCAGCGTGTGGGGGACAGGCGTTTCCTACGAGCAGTACTTC.